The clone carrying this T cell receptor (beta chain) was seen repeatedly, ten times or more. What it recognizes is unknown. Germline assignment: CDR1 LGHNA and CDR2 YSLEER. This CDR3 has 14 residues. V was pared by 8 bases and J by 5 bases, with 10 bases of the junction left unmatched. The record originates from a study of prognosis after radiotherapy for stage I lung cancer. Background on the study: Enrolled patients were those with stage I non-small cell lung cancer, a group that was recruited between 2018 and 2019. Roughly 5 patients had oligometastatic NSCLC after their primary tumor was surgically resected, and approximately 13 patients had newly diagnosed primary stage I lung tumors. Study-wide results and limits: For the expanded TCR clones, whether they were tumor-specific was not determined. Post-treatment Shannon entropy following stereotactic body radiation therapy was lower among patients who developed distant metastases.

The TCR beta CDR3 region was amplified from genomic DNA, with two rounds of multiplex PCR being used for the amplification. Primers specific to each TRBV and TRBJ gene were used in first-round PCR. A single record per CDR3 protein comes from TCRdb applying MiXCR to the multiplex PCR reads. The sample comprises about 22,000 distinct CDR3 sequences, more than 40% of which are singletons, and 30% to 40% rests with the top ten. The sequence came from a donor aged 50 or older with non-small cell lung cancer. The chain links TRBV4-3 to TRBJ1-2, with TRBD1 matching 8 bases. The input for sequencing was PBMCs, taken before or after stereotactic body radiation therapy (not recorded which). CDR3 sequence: CASPEGDRRYGYTF. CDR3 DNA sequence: TGCGCCAGCCCCGAGGGGGACAGGAGATATGGCTACACCTTC.